What follows are 19 T cell receptor beta chains derived from one specimen sequenced in a study of blood T cell repertoires in COVID-19. The protocol was immunoSEQ multiplex PCR, while the TCRdb copy is restricted to in-frame clones and leaves out a portion. Here the sample spans roughly 100,000 clones, 86% being singletons. The sequenced sample was peripheral blood. All receptors derive from a man aged 80 or over with acute or convalescent COVID-19.

The chain recombines TRBV2 with TRBJ1-6; D uncertain. This CDR3 is 16 amino acids long. V was trimmed by 3 bases and J by 7 bases, leaving 16 bases between them. CDR1 is SNHLY, CDR2 FYNNEI, per germline. This CDR3 reads CASSDILGSQNSPLHF. For the CDR3, the DNA is TGTGCCAGCAGTGACATTCTTGGGTCACAGAATTCACCCCTCCACTTT.

The J gene is TRBJ1-2, the V gene TRBV29-1, with D perhaps TRBD1 (5 bases). This CDR3 contains 11 residues. Germline values: CDR1 SQVTM, CDR2 ANQGSEA. Between the trimmed V and J ends, which lost 3 bases and 6 bases, there was a span of 8 bases. This CDR3 is CSVDQGDGYTF. The CDR3 nucleotides read TGCAGCGTTGATCAAGGGGATGGCTACACCTTC.

This chain joins TRBV19 and TRBJ1-1; 8 positions agree with TRBD1. Trimming removed 3 bases from V and 1 base from J; junction bases left unmatched: 1. Germline values: CDR1 LNHDA, CDR2 SQIVND (reference sequence). There are 14 residues in the CDR3. The CDR3 DNA follows: TGTGCCAGTAGTATCGGGACAGGGAACACTGAAGCTTTCTTT. Protein product: CASSIGTGNTEAFF.

The chain employs TRBV19 and TRBJ2-1; TRBD2 matches 8 bases. Germline V gene lookup returns CDR1 LNHDA and CDR2 SQIVND (reference sequence). The trim removed 10 bases at V and 0 bases at J, leaving 14 bases unmatched. The CDR3 contains 17 residues. The CDR3 sequence is CATTPAPSGSSYNEQFF. CDR3 in DNA: TGTGCCACCACTCCAGCCCCAAGCGGGAGCTCCTACAATGAGCAGTTCTTC.

V usage is TRBV2 and J usage is TRBJ2-3, with D perhaps TRBD1 (5 bases). The V end lost 9 bases, the J end lost 8 bases, and 24 bases lay between the germline ends. The V gene's germline CDR1 is SNHLY and CDR2 FYNNEI. The CDR3 consists of 15 residues. CDR3 loop: CASTDRGSKVGTQYF. Written as DNA, the CDR3 is TGTGCCAGTACCGATAGGGGTTCCAAGGTCGGTACGCAGTATTTT. The full variable domain, rest sourced from reference TRBV2 and TRBJ2-3, is EPEVTQTPSHQVTQMGQEVILRCVPISNHLYFYWYRQILGQKVEFLVSFYNNEISEKSEIFDDQFSVERPDGSNFTLKIRSTKLEDSAMYFCASTDRGSKVGTQYFGPGTRLTVL.

The chain recombines TRBV7-2 with TRBJ2-3; 10 positions agree with TRBD2. With 8 bases clipped from V and 2 bases from J, the junction kept 7 bases outside the gene matches. Looked up from germline, CDR1 is SGHTA and CDR2 is FQGNSA. This CDR3 contains 15 residues. In DNA, the CDR3 is TGTGCCAGCGGACGACTAGCGGGTTTCACAGATACGCAGTATTTT. Protein: CASGRLAGFTDTQYF. The full variable domain, with the rest looked up from reference TRBV7-2 and TRBJ2-3, is GAGVSQSPSNKVTEKGKDVELRCDPISGHTALYWYRQSLGQGLEFLIYFQGNSAPDKSGLPSDRFSAERTGGSVSTLTIQRTQQEDSAVYLCASGRLAGFTDTQYFGPGTRLTVL.

This clone has just one count. The J gene is TRBJ2-7, the V gene TRBV28, with 12 positions matching TRBD2. The J segment lost 4 bases and the V segment lost 7 bases, leaving 8 bases of the junction unmatched. This CDR3 region has 15 residues. The germline V gene has CDR1 MDHEN and CDR2 SYDVKM. In DNA form, the CDR3 reads TGTGCCAGCAACCCGGGACTAGCGGGTTTGTACGAGCAGTACTTC. Residues: CASNPGLAGLYEQYF.

The gene calls are TRBV2 and TRBJ2-1, with D unresolved. V dropped 2 bases and J dropped 7 bases, with 3 bases sitting between them. In germline, CDR1 is SNHLY, CDR2 FYNNEI. The CDR3 sequence is 11 residues long. CDR3 protein: CASSEHNEQFF. CDR3 nucleotide sequence: TGTGCCAGCAGTGAACATAATGAGCAGTTCTTC.

The chain employs TRBV28 and TRBJ1-3, with TRBD1 matching over 9 bases. From germline, CDR1 is MDHEN and CDR2 SYDVKM. There are 13 residues in the CDR3. Trimming took 11 bases from V and 4 from J; bases not matched to a gene: 6. The CDR3 protein is CAPTGTGGNTIYF. CDR3 DNA sequence: TGTGCCCCCACCGGGACAGGGGGAAACACCATATATTTT.

The chain combines TRBV9 with TRBJ2-7, with a possible D match to TRBD1 (6 bases). Germline lookup yields CDR1 SGDLS and CDR2 YYNGEE. Trimming took 0 bases from V and 3 from J, leaving 10 bases between them. The CDR3 runs to 14 residues. The CDR3: CASSVGDTYYEQYF. Written as DNA, the CDR3 is TGTGCCAGCAGCGTAGGGGACACCTACTACGAGCAGTACTTC.

The rearrangement uses TRBV4-1 and TRBJ2-7; 8 bases fit TRBD1. CDR3 length: 15 amino acids. Germline CDR1 MGHRA, CDR2 YSYEKL. J was trimmed by 1 base and V by 4 bases; bases with no gene match: 6. This chain's CDR3 is CASSLYRGVSYEQYF. CDR3 coding DNA: TGCGCCAGCAGCCTTTACAGGGGGGTTTCCTACGAGCAGTACTTC.

V is TRBV6-5 and J is TRBJ1-1, with 7 bases identical to TRBD1. CDR3 length equals 15 residues. The V gene end was trimmed by 9 bases and the J gene end by 4 bases; junction bases not matched to a gene: 14. Germline lookup yields CDR1 MNHEY and CDR2 SVGAGI. The CDR3 nucleotides are TGTGCCAGTGCTACAAACGACAGGGTCGCCACTGAAGCTTTCTTT. It encodes CASATNDRVATEAFF.

This chain connects TRBV11-3 to TRBJ2-2; D gene ambiguous. The V and J ends lost 11 bases and 3 bases respectively, with 10 bases between them. Germline CDR1 is SGHNT and CDR2 is YENEEA. The CDR3 is made up of 12 amino acids. The CDR3 here is CASGRYTGELFF. CDR3 nucleotide sequence: TGTGCCTCTGGGCGATACACCGGGGAGCTGTTTTTT. Full variable domain (rest looked up from reference TRBV11-3 and TRBJ2-2): EAGVVQSPRYKIIEKKQPVAFWCNPISGHNTLYWYLQNLGQGPELLIRYENEEAVDDSQLPKDRFSAERLKGVDSTLKIQPAELGDSAVYLCASGRYTGELFFGEGSRLTVL.

The chain carries TRBV2 and TRBJ2-7, with TRBD2 matching over 7 bases. This CDR3 is built from 13 residues. With 8 bases clipped from V and 4 bases from J, the junction kept 8 bases outside the gene matches. Germline CDR1 and CDR2: SNHLY and FYNNEI. CDR3 nucleotides: TGTGCCAGCGGGATGCGGGAGCGGTACGAGCAGTACTTC. This encodes CASGMRERYEQYF.

The rearrangement uses TRBV9 and TRBJ2-2; TRBD1 might be the D (6 bases). The V gene lost 1 base and the J gene lost 6 bases, with 7 bases spanning the gap. The germline V gene has CDR1 SGDLS and CDR2 YYNGEE. The CDR3 loop spans 13 amino acids. CDR3 coding DNA: TGTGCCAGCAGCGTAACAGGGTCCGGGGAGCTGTTTTTT. Protein: CASSVTGSGELFF.

The CDR3 sequence is CASSPKTSGTSSYNEQFF. For the CDR3, the DNA is TGTGCCAGCTCACCAAAGACTAGCGGGACAAGCTCCTACAATGAGCAGTTCTTC. The V gene is TRBV18, the J gene TRBJ2-1; 11 bases align to TRBD2. CDR1 is KGHSH and CDR2 is LQKENI in the germline V gene. The CDR3 is made up of 18 amino acids. With V trimmed by 2 bases and J by 0 bases, 6 bases remained unmatched.

The chain recombines TRBV4-3 with TRBJ2-1; possible D gene TRBD1, 6 bases. V was cut by 1 base and J by 10 bases, with 20 bases left in between. The CDR3 is 16 amino acids. Germline assignment: CDR1 LGHNA and CDR2 YSLEER. For the CDR3, the DNA is TGCGCCAGCAGCCAAGGAGTGGGCAGGGGTGGAGAGGAGCAGTTCTTC. This gives the protein CASSQGVGRGGEEQFF.

The chain joins TRBV7-2 to TRBJ2-5; no reliable D call. CDR1 SGHTA and CDR2 FQGNSA come from the germline V gene. The CDR3 runs 14 residues. Trimming removed 1 base at V and 1 base at J, with 7 bases between. The CDR3: CASSLGGFQETQYF. The DNA of the CDR3 is TGTGCCAGCAGCTTAGGCGGATTCCAAGAGACCCAGTACTTC.

The chain links TRBV5-1 to TRBJ2-7, with TRBD2 as a possible D gene (6 bases). The V end lost 3 bases, the J end lost 1 base, and 29 bases lay between the germline ends. There are 20 residues in the CDR3. Germline CDR1 and CDR2: SGHRS and YFSETQ. The CDR3 DNA reads TGCGCCAGCAGCTGGCTTGGCGGCGGGGACGTGTTGAGCGAATCCTACGAGCAGTACTTC. Translation gives CASSWLGGGDVLSESYEQYF.